The present entry profiles one T cell receptor (beta chain) with its context. Its antigen is unidentified. This entry belongs to a study of tumour-infiltrating T cells in Burkitt lymphoma. Across the study: Patients covered every epidemiological subtype of Burkitt lymphoma. Productive clonality predicted overall and progression-free survival. Study-level results: Several public clonotypes were shared across many Burkitt lymphoma patients.

TCRdb's table, derived via immunoSEQ multiplex PCR, lists solely in-frame clones and lacks some. The repertoire holds around 1,700 clones, approximately 15% seen once, with around 13% in the top ten. V was pared by 3 bases and J by 8 bases, with 4 bases of the junction left unmatched. Germline V gene data show CDR1 as KGHSH and CDR2 as LQKENI. The CDR3 is 14 amino acids. Specimen: tumor tissue. The genes are TRBV18 and TRBJ1-2; the match to TRBD1 covers 12 bases. The receptor was isolated from a human donor with Burkitt lymphoma. The CDR3 DNA reads as TGTGCCAGCTCACCGGGACAGGGGGCGCGAGGCTACACCTTC. This encodes CASSPGQGARGYTF.